This T cell receptor beta chain was sequenced during a study of T cells in Graves' hyperthyroidism and ophthalmopathy. Study in general: At initial diagnosis, before any treatment had begun, peripheral blood was obtained.

Study observations and caveats: Ophthalmopathy stood apart from stable hyperthyroidism in a 13 V-J model. In validation, the model predicted ophthalmopathy. These predictions came a median around 5.9 months before onset.

Exclusion of patients followed from uncontrolled infection, other autoimmune disease, pregnancy or lactation. This clonotype showed up many times. The antigen remains undetermined. Deletions cut 4 bases from V and 7 bases from J, with 22 bases between. The CDR3 spans 16 residues. Germline loops: CDR1 SNHLY, CDR2 FYNNEI. Amplification of TCR beta CDR3 regions was performed using RNA transcripts as template. The primer set for the first-round RT-PCR of the TCR CDR3 was HTBI. One entry per CDR3 protein, called by TCRdb with MiXCR from the multiplex PCR reads. The sample gives hundreds of thousands of distinct CDR3 sequences, less than 15% of which show up once; approximately 10% is in the top ten.

The sequencing sample was made of blood. The chain carries TRBV2 and TRBJ2-5; D perhaps matches TRBD2 (7 bases). The source of this sequence is a young woman with Graves' hyperthyroidism. CDR3 residues: CASSGRDTKSGGTQYF. The CDR3 DNA reads as TGTGCCAGCAGTGGCCGGGACACCAAATCGGGGGGGACCCAGTACTTC.